This entry is about one T cell receptor (beta chain). This clone came up a few times. Its antigen is currently not known. Nothing much larger sits one base from this clone, and base qualities are not available. Trimming accounts for 5 bases at V and 8 bases at J, while the number of junction bases matched to no gene is 13. The germline V gene encodes CDR1 SEHNR and CDR2 FQNEAQ (reference sequence). The CDR3 sequence holds 15 residues, the cysteine and phenylalanine included. The entry retains the CDR3 DNA only, 45 bases that are in frame from base 1. In total, 630 or so healthy bone marrow donors made up the cohort. All cohort members were sampled while nominally healthy, although unrecorded immune exposures were likely present. The donor was CMV seronegative and belonged to the group of approximately 320 seronegative cohort members. A peripheral blood sample was collected from each donor, and TCR beta sequencing was performed on peripheral blood mononuclear cells. The Qiagen DNeasy Blood Extraction Kit was used to extract genomic DNA from the blood cell samples.

These data are taken from a study of cytomegalovirus exposure and HLA in healthy donors listed by TCRdb under 2017. Study-wide context: An earlier analysis of approximately 550 of the donors reported about 250 Gb of sequence data and some 120 million unique TCR beta sequences from about 180 million T cells. Around 320 gigabases of sequencing data and around 87 million unique TCR sequences were included in an early release covering under 650 HLA-typed donors. Among the roughly 370 genotyped donors, roughly 80% belonged to the genetic ancestry cluster associated with self-reported Caucasian donors. The study aimed to test whether cataloging public T cell receptors could reveal signatures of past pathogen exposure. The study used immunosequencing to profile the T cell repertoires of 666 subjects and linked those repertoires to cytomegalovirus serostatus. Along with the approximately 600-subject first cohort, a separate validation cohort of over a hundred different subjects was used. To predict cytomegalovirus infection status, the study combined high-throughput TCR immunosequencing, statistical association of individual TCRs with disease status, and machine learning. A later analysis re-examined previously published TCR beta repertoires from about 670 donors and added high-resolution HLA genotyping to investigate patterns of TCR occurrence. The later analysis used no new phenotypic data to find candidate immune exposures, relying instead on TCR beta sequences and their occurrence across donors. An earlier analysis of around 580 of the donors used high-throughput TCR beta sequencing to judge whether each TCR beta V gene segment behaved as functional or pseudogenic. Donor age, sex, ethnicity and CMV serostatus were compiled alongside the repertoire data. In a later genetic analysis, genome-wide SNP genotypes for about 55% of the 666 donors were used, and that subset was treated as a discovery cohort. All discovery cohort repertoires had been generated using a single sequencing platform. HLA typing covered class I and class II loci at four-digit resolution. The number of donors typed differed by locus, with 629-630 for A, B, C, DRB1 and DQB1, roughly 520 for DQA1, about 610 for DPA1, and under 490 for DPB1. Four or five DR-DQ haplotypes were handled as single units for association and clustering, since linkage in the cohort was strong. On average, over 200,000 unique TCR beta nucleotide sequences were sequenced per donor among a few hundred genotyped donors of the cohort, with roughly 18% of those sequences being non-productive. Results and caveats for the whole study, not just this receptor: The classifier was reported to diagnose cytomegalovirus status with high specificity and sensitivity in both the original and validation cohorts. A further reported finding was that TCR beta sequences accurately predicted the HLA-A and HLA-B alleles for most subjects in the first cohort. In vitro tests confirmed that a few of the cytomegalovirus-associated TCR beta chains recognize cytomegalovirus antigens. A group of highly shared sequence variants was considered likely to be a technical artifact of the sequencing pipeline. A later analysis found that HLA-associated TCR beta chains were more clonally expanded and had lower generation probabilities than equally common non-associated chains. Most TCR sequences were observed very rarely across donors, whereas some public TCRs were present in many individuals. At a false discovery rate of 0.05, a later analysis linked fewer than 20,000 TCR beta sequences to specific HLA alleles. Strong co-occurrence of HLA alleles, especially DR and DQ, made assigning TCR associations to individual alleles difficult. In a later genetic analysis, a missense DCLRE1C variant was associated with V-gene and J-gene trimming of TCR beta chains, and the association was replicated in an independent cohort. The cohort was sequenced for TCR beta chains only, and without alpha or paired-chain data the features that could be detected were limited. Roughly uniform sequencing depth across donors was assumed in presence/absence analyses, although this assumption may not hold. According to a later analysis, TCR association rates differed among HLA loci, with DRB1 alleles showing the most associated TCRs and HLA-C alleles showing the fewest. Correlated functional status among segregating V segments might reflect linkage disequilibrium, but an unknown experimental factor could not be ruled out. The authors suggested that the approach could potentially be extended to other disease states and immunological phenotypes. Because some donors lacked HLA typing at each locus, the association tests relied only on the typed subset. According to a later genetic analysis, donors in an Asian-associated ancestry cluster had fewer N-insertions in productive TCRs than the roughly 660-donor mean. CMV serostatus was the only immune exposure information available for the cohort. Most CMV-associated TCR beta chains appeared to be HLA-restricted in a later analysis, and the HLA associations seemed to be driven largely by CMV exposure. The earlier analysis of nearly 600 of the donors excluded 15 to 20 rarely observed V segments, including chromosome 9 orphons, because counts were too low. Some IMGT-functional V segments, including TRBV6-2 and TRBV6-3, could not be distinguished by the 87-base-pair reads and were therefore excluded. In the study, 164 TCR beta chains were listed as associated with cytomegalovirus. Broadly in line with IMGT annotations, most TCR beta V segments showed up in productive rearrangements about 87% or about 30% of the time in an earlier analysis of several hundred of the donors. According to a later analysis, parvovirus B19, influenza, CMV and Epstein-Barr virus appeared linked to several top co-occurrence clusters.

The receptor library was made with the immunoSEQ multiplex PCR assay. For the multiplex PCR, a mixture combining 60 forward primers for TCR Vbeta segments and 13 reverse primers for TCR Jbeta segments was used. The CDR3 region of rearranged TCR beta genes was amplified from genomic DNA with a multiplex PCR assay. Amplified TCR beta libraries were sequenced as 87-base-pair reads on the Illumina HiSeq System. For the original study's pipeline: Across the 500 to 700 repertoires, a later analysis counted roughly 84 million unique TCR beta chains, approximately 12 million of which were shared by at least two donors. Raw reads were error-corrected and collapsed into unique sequences with a nearest-neighbor algorithm that merged closely related sequences to remove PCR and sequencing errors. CDR3 sequences were aligned to IMGT reference sequences to assign V, D and J gene segments. For a sequence to be retained, at least a six-nucleotide match to both a V gene segment and a J gene segment was required. A rearrangement counted as productive if the CDR3 had no stop codons and remained in frame with V and J, and every other rearrangement counted as non-productive. CDR3 was defined according to IMGT convention as the region running from the second conserved V-encoded cysteine to the conserved J-encoded phenylalanine. In an earlier analysis of more than 550 of the donors, sequences lacking an unambiguous match to a single V gene segment were excluded. In an earlier analysis of roughly 500 of the donors, V segments were called functional above 56.7% productive rearrangements and were called segregating when the between-donor standard deviation exceeded 5%. To diagnose cytomegalovirus status from the catalog of TCR beta chain sequences, a statistical classification framework was built. V and J gene assignment, in a later analysis, came from comparing TCR nucleotide sequences with IMGT/GENE-DB human TR gene sequences. A later analysis assigned CDR3 sequences and most-parsimonious VDJ recombination scenarios with the TCRdist pipeline. A later analysis defined each TCR beta chain by its CDR3 amino acid sequence plus V-gene family, and excluded reads lacking a unique V-gene family. In a later analysis, around 650 highly shared, low-generation-probability nucleotide sequences were removed to address suspected cross-contamination and a sequencing artifact. In a later analysis, a clonal expansion index for each public chain was calculated from normalized within-repertoire ranks of inferred template counts. Generation probabilities in a later analysis came from a VDJ recombination model fitted to out-of-frame rearrangements, and those results were checked against IGoR. Hypergeometric tests were used in a later analysis to score TCR-TCR, TCR-HLA and TCR-CMV co-occurrence, with a repertoire-size bias correction applied to the TCR pairs. To estimate false discovery rates, a later analysis permuted the HLA or CMV assignments 20 times. In a later analysis, co-occurring TCRs were grouped with DBSCAN, and TCRdist sequence similarity was added when clustering was performed within HLA-allele-positive subsets. Co-occurrence clustering excluded repertoires with fewer than 30,000 or more than 120,000 public chains, plus five with anomalous nucleotide sharing. TCRdb provides this immuneACCESS table in a form limited to in-frame rearrangements. Some clones are lacking; in checked studies, under half of them reflect an unresolved V gene, and why the rest are absent is not known. The V and J calls and clone size are taken from that table; D and trimming were inferred from the DNA. The sample records 140,000 to 150,000 clones, around 10% of which are singletons. The leading ten clones occupy less than 2% of the sample.

The receptor's source is a man between 50 and 59 years old in good health and CMV-seronegative. Sequencing was performed on PBMCs. The receptor chain draws on TRBV7-9 and TRBJ1-2; 8 bases in the middle match TRBD1. The CDR3: CASSMDRASPRGYTF. The DNA is TGTGCCAGCAGCATGGACAGGGCTTCCCCTCGCGGCTACACCTTC.